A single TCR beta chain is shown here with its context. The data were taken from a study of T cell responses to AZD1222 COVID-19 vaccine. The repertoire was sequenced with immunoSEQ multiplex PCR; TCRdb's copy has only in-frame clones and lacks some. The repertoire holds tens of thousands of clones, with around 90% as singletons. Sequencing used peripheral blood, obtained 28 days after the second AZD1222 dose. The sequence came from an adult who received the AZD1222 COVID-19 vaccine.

The CDR3 DNA reads as TGTGCCAGCGACAGGGTTGAGGGCACCATATATTTT. Translation gives CASDRVEGTIYF. The chain links TRBV7-9 to TRBJ1-3; the match to TRBD1 covers 7 bases. CDR3 length: 12 amino acids. Germline V lookup: CDR1 SEHNR, CDR2 FQNEAQ (reference sequence). Trimming cost V 8 bases and J 9 bases; bases outside gene matches: 7.